The T cell receptor (beta chain) described here comes from a study of shared clonotypes between healthy human individuals. Sequencing was performed with immunoSEQ multiplex PCR; in TCRdb, only in-frame clones are kept and a portion is missing. The sample shows about 580,000 clones, roughly 98% of them seen only once. This CDR3 contains 14 residues. CDR1 is PRHDT and CDR2 is FYEKMQ in the germline V gene (reference sequence). V was cut by 5 bases and J by 1 base, with 11 bases left in between. CD45RO-negative, CCR7-positively selected cells formed the naive CD8 fraction, excluding terminally differentiated effector memory CD45RA+ cells.

The sequence was collected from a young man in good health. Sequenced: naive CD8+ T cells sorted from blood. This chain links TRBV13 with TRBJ1-2; tentatively, D is TRBD1 (5 bases). CDR3 region: CASSRDRLNYGYTF. CDR3 in DNA: TGTGCCAGCAGCCGTGACAGACTTAACTATGGCTACACCTTC. Variable domain in full (rest from reference TRBV13 and TRBJ1-2): AAGVIQSPRHLIKEKRETATLKCYPIPRHDTVYWYQQGPGQDPQFLISFYEKMQSDKGSIPDRFSAQQFSDYHSELNMSSLELGDSALYFCASSRDRLNYGYTFGSGTRLTVV.